The 21 T cell receptor beta chains in this list originate from one sample, sequenced in a study of vaccination and CD4 T cells after COVID-19. The Oncomine TCR Beta short-read assay was applied to DNA of cultured CD4+ T cells. A single record per CDR3 protein comes from TCRdb applying MiXCR to the PCR reads. The sample yields 25,000 to 30,000 distinct CDR3 sequences, 55% to 80% seen once. Treatment denoted: roughly 10-day PBMC culture with coronavirus spike peptide pools or control peptides (ViraFEST assay). For these receptors, no antigen is known. Sequenced here: CD4+ T cells from blood, cultured in vitro, sampled after SARS-CoV-2 vaccination. These receptors came from a human donor who received a COVID-19 vaccine.

This clonotype has more than one count but fewer than ten. This chain uses TRBV19 with TRBJ2-3, with a weak D call TRBD1 (7 bases). Trimming took 3 bases from V and 4 from J, leaving 17 bases between them. CDR1 is LNHDA, CDR2 SQIVND, per germline (reference sequence). This CDR3 is 16 amino acids long. The chain's CDR3 is CASSMSYQGGADTQYF. In DNA form, the CDR3 reads TGTGCCAGTAGTATGAGCTACCAGGGGGGTGCAGATACGCAGTATTTT.

The chain has TRBV2 and TRBJ1-6; D unclear. Germline-derived CDR1 and CDR2 are SNHLY and FYNNEI. The V gene lost 6 bases and the J gene lost 7 bases, with 10 bases spanning the gap. The CDR3 extends over 13 amino acids. This chain's CDR3 is CASRGFGNSPLHF. The CDR3 DNA sequence: TGTGCCAGCAGGGGTTTCGGGAATTCACCCCTCCACTTT.

V is TRBV6-1 and J is TRBJ1-3, with no clear D. Germline V gene data show CDR1 as MNHNS and CDR2 as SASEGT. V lost 7 bases and J lost 0, with 10 bases in between. The CDR3 has 14 residues. This CDR3 is CASTGLNSGNTIYF. The CDR3 DNA reads TGTGCCAGCACCGGACTGAACTCTGGAAACACCATATATTTT.

This clonotype has just one count. The rearrangement joins TRBV9 to TRBJ1-2; D is perhaps TRBD1 (5 bases). Germline CDR1 and CDR2: SGDLS and YYNGEE. V shed 0 bases and J shed 4 bases, with 13 bases lying between them. This CDR3 is 15 amino acids long. The CDR3 region is CASSVGAGLPYGYTF. DNA for the CDR3: TGTGCCAGCAGCGTAGGGGCAGGGCTCCCCTATGGCTACACCTTC.

This clonotype has only a few counts. The genes are TRBV28 and TRBJ1-5; a possible D gene is TRBD1 (5 bases). Germline V gene sequence: CDR1 MDHEN, CDR2 SYDVKM. CDR3 length: 13 amino acids. Trimming removed 3 bases from V and 6 bases from J, with 9 bases in between. CDR3 amino acids: CASSFRDPQPQHF. CDR3 bases: TGTGCCAGCAGTTTCCGGGACCCTCAGCCCCAGCATTTT.

This clonotype was seen only once. The chain is built from TRBV6-1 and TRBJ1-5; no definite D call. V dropped 6 bases and J dropped 0 bases, with 6 bases sitting between them. The germline V gene has CDR1 MNHNS and CDR2 SASEGT. The CDR3 sequence is 13 residues long. CDR3 region: CASSQHSNQPQHF. Here the CDR3 DNA reads TGTGCCAGCAGCCAACATAGCAATCAGCCCCAGCATTTT.

The J gene is TRBJ1-1, the V gene TRBV5-4; D is possibly TRBD1 (6 bases). This CDR3 is built from 14 residues. Trimming pared 4 bases from V and 7 bases from J, leaving 17 bases between. Germline V gene lookup returns CDR1 SGHNT and CDR2 YYREEE (reference sequence). CDR3 in amino acids: CASSTPTGTLEAFF. CDR3 in DNA: TGTGCCAGCAGCACCCCGACAGGTACCCTTGAAGCTTTCTTT.

The V and J genes are TRBV12-3 or TRBV12-4 and TRBJ2-3; possibly TRBD2 for D (6 bases). The CDR3 has 16 amino acids. Trimming removed 6 bases at V and 1 base at J, with 17 bases between. CDR3 DNA: TGTGCCAGCAGCCTCCGGGACTTTTCACGCACAGATACGCAGTATTTT. Protein: CASSLRDFSRTDTQYF.

This chain connects TRBV6-5 to TRBJ2-2, with D maybe TRBD1 (6 bases). Trimming stripped 1 base from V and 6 bases from J, with 9 bases between. The CDR3 spans 14 residues. Germline CDR1 reads MNHEY; CDR2 reads SVGAGI. DNA of the CDR3: TGTGCCAGCAGTTACTTGCAGGGGCCCGGGGAGCTGTTTTTT. This translates into CASSYLQGPGELFF.

The chain joins TRBV21-1 to TRBJ2-5; TRBD2 reflects the table's D call only, with no check against the DNA. TRBV21-1 is a listed pseudogene. CDR3 length: 15 amino acids. The CDR3 sequence: CASSKPGTVVESQYF. For the CDR3, the DNA is TGTGCCAGCAGCAAACCGGGGACTGTAGTTGAGTCCCAGTACTTC.

The chain recombines TRBV11-3 with TRBJ1-2; 9 bases agree with TRBD1. V lost 1 base to trimming and J lost 1 base; unmatched junction nucleotides: 4. The CDR3 totals 16 residues. Looked up from germline, CDR1 is SGHNT and CDR2 is YENEEA. This chain's CDR3 is CASSLAGTGINYGYTF. DNA for the CDR3: TGTGCCAGCAGCTTAGCCGGGACAGGGATTAACTATGGCTACACCTTC.

This clonotype was detected only a few times. V usage is TRBV7-2 and J usage is TRBJ2-5; TRBD1 might be the D (6 bases). Germline loops: CDR1 SGHTA, CDR2 FQGNSA. Trimming removed 1 base at V and 4 bases at J, with 10 bases between. This CDR3 is 14 amino acids long. The CDR3 DNA sequence: TGTGCCAGCAGCTTAGGGGACATCAGAGAGACCCAGTACTTC. Translating gives CASSLGDIRETQYF.

This clonotype has more than one count but fewer than ten. The chain employs TRBV7-2 and TRBJ1-1, with D perhaps TRBD1 (5 bases). This CDR3 contains 15 residues. Trimming pared 2 bases from V and 0 bases from J, leaving 10 bases between. Germline values: CDR1 SGHTA, CDR2 FQGNSA. The CDR3 DNA follows: TGTGCCAGCAGCTTACAGGGCTATATGAACACTGAAGCTTTCTTT. Translation gives CASSLQGYMNTEAFF. The complete variable domain, with remaining parts taken from reference TRBV7-2 and TRBJ1-1, reads GAGVSQSPSNKVTEKGKDVELRCDPISGHTALYWYRQSLGQGLEFLIYFQGNSAPDKSGLPSDRFSAERTGGSVSTLTIQRTQQEDSAVYLCASSLQGYMNTEAFFGQGTRLTVV.

The genes are TRBV20-1 and TRBJ1-5; a weak D match, TRBD1 (6 bases). Deletions cut 1 base from V and 7 bases from J, with 11 bases between. This CDR3 comprises 13 residues. Germline V gene sequence: CDR1 DFQATT, CDR2 SNEGSKA (reference sequence). CDR3 in amino acids: CSARAPGDQPQHF. CDR3 coding DNA: TGCAGTGCTAGAGCCCCAGGGGACCAGCCCCAGCATTTT.

The chain couples TRBV6-1 to TRBJ1-1; D not resolved. Germline loops: CDR1 MNHNS, CDR2 SASEGT. V shed 8 bases and J shed 4 bases, with 20 bases lying between them. The CDR3 length is 15 residues. CDR3 sequence reads: CASSTVRVWGTEAFF. CDR3 sequence (DNA): TGTGCCAGCTCCACGGTGCGGGTCTGGGGCACTGAAGCTTTCTTT.

This chain connects TRBV2 to TRBJ2-1; 7 bases line up with TRBD1. CDR1 is SNHLY and CDR2 is FYNNEI in the germline V gene. This CDR3 spans 14 amino acids. The trim removed 4 bases at V and 6 bases at J, leaving 6 bases unmatched. The CDR3 is CASSADRVRNEQFF. The CDR3 bases are TGTGCCAGCAGTGCCGACAGGGTACGCAATGAGCAGTTCTTC. Supplemented by reference TRBV2 and TRBJ2-1, the full variable domain reads EPEVTQTPSHQVTQMGQEVILRCVPISNHLYFYWYRQILGQKVEFLVSFYNNEISEKSEIFDDQFSVERPDGSNFTLKIRSTKLEDSAMYFCASSADRVRNEQFFGPGTRLTVL.

The chain combines TRBV7-6 with TRBJ2-2; weak D call: TRBD2 (6 bases). This CDR3 comprises 16 residues. The germline CDR1 and CDR2 sequences are SGHVS and FNYEAQ. Trimming took off 5 bases at V and 2 bases at J, with 15 bases between the two ends. The CDR3 loop reads CASSLFRGSNTGELFF. CDR3 nucleotides: TGTGCCAGCAGCCTCTTTCGGGGGTCAAACACCGGGGAGCTGTTTTTT.

The gene calls are TRBV23-1 and TRBJ2-1, with 9 bases aligning to TRBD1. TRBV23-1 is an open reading frame, and its role is uncertain. Trimming took 6 bases from V and 4 from J; bases not matched to a gene: 10. The CDR3 has 16 amino acids. CDR3 DNA: TGCGCCAGCAGGGACAGACAGGGGGTGATGTACAATGAGCAGTTCTTC. This sequence encodes CASRDRQGVMYNEQFF.

The chain is built from TRBV20-1 and TRBJ1-3; D is ambiguous. Germline loops: CDR1 DFQATT, CDR2 SNEGSKA (reference sequence). Trimming pared 2 bases from V and 3 bases from J, leaving 8 bases between. This CDR3 has 13 amino acids. This CDR3 reads CSARSEVGNTIYF. The CDR3 DNA reads TGCAGTGCTAGAAGTGAGGTTGGAAACACCATATATTTT.

The chain recombines TRBV5-4 with TRBJ1-5, with D uncertain. This CDR3 region has 14 residues. Germline V CDR1 and CDR2: SGHNT, YYREEE (reference sequence). The V gene lost 4 bases and the J gene lost 7 bases, with 15 bases spanning the gap. The CDR3 DNA reads as TGTGCCAGCAGCGCTAAACCCTTTGAACAGCCCCAGCATTTT. Amino acids: CASSAKPFEQPQHF. The variable domain in full, with the rest retrieved from reference TRBV5-4 and TRBJ1-5, is ETGVTQSPTHLIKTRGQQVTLRCSSQSGHNTVSWYQQALGQGPQFIFQYYREEENGRGNFPPRFSGLQFPNYSSELNVNALELDDSALYLCASSAKPFEQPQHFGDGTRLSIL.

This clonotype was found a few times. The J gene is TRBJ2-2, the V gene TRBV7-6, with TRBD2 matching over 7 bases. Germline lookup yields CDR1 SGHVS and CDR2 FNYEAQ. V shed 5 bases and J 4 bases; nucleotides not matched to a gene: 7. The CDR3 extends over 15 amino acids. CDR3 coding DNA: TGTGCCAGCAGCCCTGGTCGGGGGGTCACCGGGGAGCTGTTTTTT. Translation: CASSPGRGVTGELFF.